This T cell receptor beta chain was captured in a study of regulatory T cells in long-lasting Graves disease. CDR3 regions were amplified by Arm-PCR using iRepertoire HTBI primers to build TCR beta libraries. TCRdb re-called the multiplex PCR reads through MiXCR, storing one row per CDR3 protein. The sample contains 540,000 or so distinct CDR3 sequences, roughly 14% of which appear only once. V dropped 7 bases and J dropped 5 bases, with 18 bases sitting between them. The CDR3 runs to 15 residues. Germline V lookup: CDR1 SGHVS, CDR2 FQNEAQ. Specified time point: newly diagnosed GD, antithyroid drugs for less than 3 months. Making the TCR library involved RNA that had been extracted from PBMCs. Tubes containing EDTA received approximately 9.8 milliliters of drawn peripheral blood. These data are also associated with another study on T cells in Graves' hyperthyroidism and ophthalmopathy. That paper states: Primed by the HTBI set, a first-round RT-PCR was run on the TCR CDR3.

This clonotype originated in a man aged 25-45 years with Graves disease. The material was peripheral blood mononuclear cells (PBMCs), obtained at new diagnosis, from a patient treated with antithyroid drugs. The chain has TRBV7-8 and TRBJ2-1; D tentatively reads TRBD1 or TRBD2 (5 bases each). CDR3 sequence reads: CASTESGPPDNEQFF. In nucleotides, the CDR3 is TGTGCCAGCACCGAATCGGGACCGCCGGACAATGAGCAGTTCTTC.